At least ten counts were recorded for the clone carrying this TCR beta chain. The sample has other DNA sequences that encode this CDR3 too. V lost 0 bases and J 1 base, leaving 10 bases between the germline ends. Germline V CDR1 and CDR2: LGHNA, YNFKEQ. There are 16 residues in the CDR3. The data are from a study of shared clonotypes between healthy human individuals. The authors divided CD4+ cells into CD45RA+ naive and CD45RA-negative memory subsets. Using immunoSEQ multiplex PCR, the repertoire was profiled, and TCRdb retains in-frame clones only, with some absent. This sample has under 1,100,000 clones; about 74% occur once, and the top ten carry around 1.5%.

The chain recombines TRBV4-2 with TRBJ2-1; D gene unclear. The sample comprised memory CD4+ T cells sorted from blood. As to subset: CD45RA-negative fraction. This receptor was taken from a man between 18 and 29 years old in good health. The CDR3 DNA reads as TGTGCCAGCAGCCAAGATCTGGGCGGATCCTACAATGAGCAGTTCTTC. This translates into CASSQDLGGSYNEQFF.